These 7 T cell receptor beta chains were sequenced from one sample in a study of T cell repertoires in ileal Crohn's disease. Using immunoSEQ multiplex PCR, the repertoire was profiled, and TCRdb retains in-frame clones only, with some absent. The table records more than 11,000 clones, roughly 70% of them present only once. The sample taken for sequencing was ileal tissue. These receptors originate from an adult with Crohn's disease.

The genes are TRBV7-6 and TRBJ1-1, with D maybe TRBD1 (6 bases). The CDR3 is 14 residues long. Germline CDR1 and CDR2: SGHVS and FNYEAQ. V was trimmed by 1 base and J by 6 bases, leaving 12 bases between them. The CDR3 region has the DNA TGTGCCAGCAGCTTAGAGGGGGGTCAGGCTGAAGCTTTCTTT. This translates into CASSLEGGQAEAFF.

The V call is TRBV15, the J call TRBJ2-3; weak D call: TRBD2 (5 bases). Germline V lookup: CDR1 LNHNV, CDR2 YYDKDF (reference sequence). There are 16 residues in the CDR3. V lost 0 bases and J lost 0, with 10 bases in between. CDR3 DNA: TGTGCCACCAGCAGAGATGCCGGGGAGAGCACAGATACGCAGTATTTT. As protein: CATSRDAGESTDTQYF.

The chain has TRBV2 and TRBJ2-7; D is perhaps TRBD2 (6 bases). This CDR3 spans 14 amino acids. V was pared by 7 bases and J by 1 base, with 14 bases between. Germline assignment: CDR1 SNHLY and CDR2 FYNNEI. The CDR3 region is CASIPGLTSYEQYF. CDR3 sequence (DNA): TGTGCCAGCATCCCGGGACTTACTTCCTACGAGCAGTACTTC.

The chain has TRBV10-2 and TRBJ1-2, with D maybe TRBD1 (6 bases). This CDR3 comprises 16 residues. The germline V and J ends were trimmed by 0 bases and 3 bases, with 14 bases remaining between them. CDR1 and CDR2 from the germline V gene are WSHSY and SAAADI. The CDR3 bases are TGCGCCAGCAGTGAGTCGATAACAGGGTGGGACTATGGCTACACCTTC. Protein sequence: CASSESITGWDYGYTF.

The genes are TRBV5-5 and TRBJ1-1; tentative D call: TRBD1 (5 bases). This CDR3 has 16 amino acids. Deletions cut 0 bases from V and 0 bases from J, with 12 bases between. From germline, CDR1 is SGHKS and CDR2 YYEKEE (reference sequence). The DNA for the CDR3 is TGTGCCAGCAGCTTGGTAGTGGGACGGGTGAACACTGAAGCTTTCTTT. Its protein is CASSLVVGRVNTEAFF.

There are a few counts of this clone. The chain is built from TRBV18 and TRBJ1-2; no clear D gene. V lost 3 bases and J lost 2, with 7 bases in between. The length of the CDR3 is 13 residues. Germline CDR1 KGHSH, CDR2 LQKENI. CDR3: CASSPDKNYGYTF. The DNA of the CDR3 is TGTGCCAGCTCACCCGACAAAAACTATGGCTACACCTTC.

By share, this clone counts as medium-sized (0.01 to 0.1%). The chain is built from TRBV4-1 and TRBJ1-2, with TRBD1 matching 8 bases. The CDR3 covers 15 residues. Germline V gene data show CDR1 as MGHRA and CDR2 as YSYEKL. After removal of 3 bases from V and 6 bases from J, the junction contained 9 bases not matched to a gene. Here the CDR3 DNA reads TGCGCCAGCAGCCAGACGGACAGGGCGCGGAATGGCTACACCTTC. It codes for CASSQTDRARNGYTF.